A single sample gave rise to the 20 T cell receptor beta chains below, sequenced in a study of OX40 agonist ivuxolimab in advanced cancers. TCRdb's table, derived via immunoSEQ multiplex PCR, lists solely in-frame clones and lacks some. The repertoire holds about 62,000 clones, with 87% as singletons. The material sequenced was CD4+ or CD8+ T cells sorted from blood, taken in a trial of the OX40 agonist ivuxolimab. These TCRs come from an adult with an advanced solid tumor such as melanoma, head and neck, liver or kidney cancer.

The chain employs TRBV6-6 and TRBJ1-2; TRBD1 agrees at 8 bases. Unmatched junction bases numbered 12, after V lost 7 bases and J lost 2 bases. Germline V gene sequence: CDR1 MNHNY, CDR2 SVGAGI (reference sequence). There are 16 residues in the CDR3. The CDR3 spells CASTRTPGQDNYGYTF. CDR3 DNA sequence: TGTGCCAGCACCCGGACCCCGGGACAGGACAACTATGGCTACACCTTC.

The chain employs TRBV15 and TRBJ2-5; 8 nucleotides line up with TRBD2. The ends lost 7 bases at V and 2 bases at J; junction bases unmatched: 12. This CDR3 comprises 16 residues. Germline assignment: CDR1 LNHNV and CDR2 YYDKDF (reference sequence). The DNA for the CDR3 is TGTGCCACCACGCCTAGCGGGTCCCGGGGGCAAGAGACCCAGTACTTC. It yields the protein CATTPSGSRGQETQYF.

V and J are TRBV28 and TRBJ2-1; no reliable D call. This CDR3 has 15 amino acids. Germline-derived CDR1 and CDR2 are MDHEN and SYDVKM. Trimming pared 7 bases from V and 3 bases from J, leaving 16 bases between. CDR3: CASKTGPLDYNEQFF. In nucleotides, the CDR3 is TGTGCCAGCAAGACCGGACCGCTAGACTACAATGAGCAGTTCTTC.

On this clone itself: An end of the junction does not agree with germline; a read error may underlie this. This chain links TRBV9 with TRBJ2-2; possible D gene TRBD2, 6 bases. Germline-derived CDR1 and CDR2 are SGDLS and YYNGEE. The CDR3 extends over 14 amino acids. CDR3 sequence (DNA): TGTGCCAGCAGCGTACACGGGAGCACCTGGGAGCTGTTTTTT. It yields the protein CASSVHGSTWELFF.

Here the CDR3 reads CASSWVGGYTDTQYF. Here the CDR3 DNA reads TGCGCCAGCAGCTGGGTCGGGGGGTACACAGATACGCAGTATTTT. This chain connects TRBV5-1 to TRBJ2-3; 7 bases map to TRBD2. From germline, CDR1 is SGHRS and CDR2 YFSETQ. The CDR3 runs to 15 residues. V lost 3 bases and J lost 2; bases outside the gene matches: 6.

The rearrangement uses TRBV2 and TRBJ2-1; 12 nucleotides align to TRBD2. V gave up 6 bases and J gave up 3 bases; unmatched junction bases: 6. The germline gives CDR1 SNHLY, CDR2 FYNNEI. The CDR3 loop spans 16 amino acids. CDR3 coding DNA: TGTGCCAGCAGGGAGGGACTAGCGGGCCGCTACAATGAGCAGTTCTTC. Translating it yields CASREGLAGRYNEQFF.

This rearrangement joins TRBV9 to TRBJ2-2, with no clear D. With 0 bases removed from V and 5 bases from J, the gap between germline ends came to 5 bases. This CDR3 region has 13 residues. Germline CDR1 is SGDLS and CDR2 is YYNGEE. CDR3: CASSVARTGELFF. The DNA for the CDR3 is TGTGCCAGCAGCGTAGCGAGGACCGGGGAGCTGTTTTTT.

The CDR3 loop reads CASSIGTGYAEAFF. CDR3 bases: TGTGCCAGTAGTATAGGGACAGGATATGCTGAAGCTTTCTTT. The chain joins TRBV19 to TRBJ1-1; 7 bases line up with TRBD1. The CDR3 consists of 14 residues. V shed 1 base, J shed 6 bases, and the junction held 5 bases outside the gene matches. The V gene's germline CDR1 is LNHDA and CDR2 SQIVND (reference sequence).

This chain links TRBV6-1 with TRBJ2-7; maybe TRBD1 (5 bases). CDR1 is MNHNS and CDR2 is SASEGT in the germline V gene. The CDR3 totals 11 residues. Trimming took off 4 bases at V and 7 bases at J, with 8 bases between the two ends. The DNA for the CDR3 is TGTGCCAGCAGTGGTTACAGGGAGCAGTACTTC. Translated, it gives CASSGYREQYF.

The rearrangement joins TRBV7-2 to TRBJ2-1; 7 nucleotides match TRBD2. CDR3 length equals 15 residues. The V and J ends lost 1 base and 10 bases, in that order; junction bases with no gene match: 10. Germline values: CDR1 SGHTA, CDR2 FQGNSA. For the CDR3, the DNA is TGTGCCAGCAGCTTAGATTCTAGCCTCGGGAGGGAGCAGTTCTTC. It specifies CASSLDSSLGREQFF.

V gene TRBV15 combines with J gene TRBJ2-7; 8 bases fit TRBD2. The germline CDR1 and CDR2 sequences are LNHNV and YYDKDF (reference sequence). V gave up 1 base and J gave up 7 bases; unmatched junction bases: 9. The CDR3 extends over 15 amino acids. The CDR3 protein is CATSRGDSGVQEQYF. CDR3 bases: TGTGCCACCAGCAGAGGGGATAGCGGGGTTCAAGAGCAGTACTTC. Full variable domain (outside the CDR3, taken from reference TRBV15 and TRBJ2-7): DAMVIQNPRYQVTQFGKPVTLSCSQTLNHNVMYWYQQKSSQAPKLLFHYYDKDFNNEADTPDNFQSRRPNTSFCFLDIRSPGLGDTAMYLCATSRGDSGVQEQYFGPGTRLTVT.

The rearrangement links TRBV18 to TRBJ2-1; D unclear. Germline loops: CDR1 KGHSH, CDR2 LQKENI. Between the trimmed V and J ends, which lost 3 bases and 0 bases, there was a span of 9 bases. The CDR3 length is 15 residues. The CDR3 region has the DNA TGTGCCAGCTCACCGCTCCAGAGCTCCTACAATGAGCAGTTCTTC. Protein sequence: CASSPLQSSYNEQFF. Complete variable domain (other parts from reference TRBV18 and TRBJ2-1): NAGVMQNPRHLVRRRGQEARLRCSPMKGHSHVYWYRQLPEEGLKFMVYLQKENIIDESGMPKERFSAEFPKEGPSILRIQQVVRGDSAAYFCASSPLQSSYNEQFFGPGTRLTVL.

The V call is TRBV11-1, the J call TRBJ2-1; a weak D match, TRBD1 (6 bases). CDR1 and CDR2 from the germline V gene are SGHAT and FQDESV (reference sequence). V was clipped by 6 bases and J by 0 bases, with 12 bases between them. The CDR3 has 15 residues. The CDR3 nucleotides are TGTGCCAGCAGAATAGACAGGTACTCCTACAATGAGCAGTTCTTC. Translating gives CASRIDRYSYNEQFF.

The chain recombines TRBV19 with TRBJ2-1; 12 bases map to TRBD2. Germline-derived CDR1 and CDR2 are LNHDA and SQIVND (reference sequence). V lost 5 bases to trimming and J lost 4 bases; unmatched junction nucleotides: 9. CDR3 size: 17 residues. CDR3 region: CASSAQLAGGQYNEQFF. The CDR3 DNA is TGTGCCAGTAGTGCCCAACTAGCGGGGGGCCAATACAATGAGCAGTTCTTC. Based on the CDR3 plus reference TRBV19 and TRBJ2-1, the full variable domain is DGGITQSPKYLFRKEGQNVTLSCEQNLNHDAMYWYRQDPGQGLRLIYYSQIVNDFQKGDIAEGYSVSREKKESFPLTVTSAQKNPTAFYLCASSAQLAGGQYNEQFFGPGTRLTVL.

The rearrangement uses TRBV7-2 and TRBJ2-2, with 8 bases matching TRBD2. The CDR3 spans 16 residues. J gave up 1 base and V 8 bases, and 9 bases lay outside the gene matches. Germline CDR1 reads SGHTA; CDR2 reads FQGNSA. CDR3 protein: CASPMGLGMNTGELFF. For the CDR3, the DNA is TGTGCCAGCCCGATGGGACTAGGGATGAACACCGGGGAGCTGTTTTTT. Filled out from reference TRBV7-2 and TRBJ2-2, the complete variable domain reads GAGVSQSPSNKVTEKGKDVELRCDPISGHTALYWYRQSLGQGLEFLIYFQGNSAPDKSGLPSDRFSAERTGGSVSTLTIQRTQQEDSAVYLCASPMGLGMNTGELFFGEGSRLTVL.

The chain is built from TRBV2 and TRBJ2-1; 10 bases align to TRBD2. The CDR3 has 16 amino acids. Germline V gene sequence: CDR1 SNHLY, CDR2 FYNNEI. The V segment lost 3 bases and the J segment 3 bases; nucleotides outside the gene matches: 5. CDR3 sequence reads: CASSEGAGGFYNEQFF. DNA of the CDR3: TGTGCCAGCAGTGAGGGAGCGGGAGGGTTCTACAATGAGCAGTTCTTC.

The V gene is TRBV28, the J gene TRBJ1-3, with no clear D. The CDR3 extends over 12 amino acids. Trimming took 6 bases from V and 3 from J, leaving 6 bases between them. The germline CDR1 and CDR2 sequences are MDHEN and SYDVKM. The CDR3 region is CASSQHGNTIYF. The CDR3 coding sequence is TGTGCCAGCAGCCAACATGGAAACACCATATATTTT.

The chain uses TRBV6-6 and TRBJ2-7, with TRBD1 matching over 9 bases. Germline values: CDR1 MNHNY, CDR2 SVGAGI (reference sequence). The CDR3 length is 13 residues. Trimming removed 6 bases from V and 3 bases from J; junction bases left unmatched: 3. CDR3 DNA: TGTGCCAGCAGACCGACAGGGGGCTACGAGCAGTACTTC. This gives the protein CASRPTGGYEQYF.

The chain joins TRBV4-1 to TRBJ2-1; D remains ambiguous. Trimming left V 1 base short and J 9 bases short, with 19 bases between. The CDR3 covers 16 residues. CDR1 is MGHRA, CDR2 YSYEKL, per germline. The CDR3 here is CASSQGLGLARIEQFF. The CDR3, as DNA: TGCGCCAGCAGCCAAGGGTTAGGGCTCGCTCGTATTGAGCAGTTCTTC.

This rearrangement joins TRBV7-8 to TRBJ1-2; no clear D gene. Germline CDR1 SGHVS, CDR2 FQNEAQ. The CDR3 runs 13 residues. V lost 3 bases, J lost 0 bases, and 5 bases lay in between. CDR3 DNA: TGTGCCAGCAGCTTCGACCCTAACTATGGCTACACCTTC. Its protein product is CASSFDPNYGYTF.